This record looks at one T cell receptor (beta chain) sequence and its context. Its antigen is unidentified. Germline CDR1 SGHTA, CDR2 FQGNSA. This CDR3 region has 14 residues. The V and J ends lost 3 bases and 4 bases respectively, with 12 bases between them. This sample's time point: week 11, during vaccination. A single vaccine dose contained 300 ug of mutant IDH1 20-mer peptide, and topical imiquimod was used with it. The donors had new WHO grade 3 or 4 astrocytomas; these were IDH1-mutant and ATRX-lost. The method was immunoSEQ multiplex PCR; TCRdb's version includes in-frame clones alone and lacks a portion of them. The table includes under 65,000 clones, 75% to 90% detected once. The data stem from a study of a mutant IDH1 vaccine in newly diagnosed glioma. For the study at large: Patients' prior therapy spanned radiotherapy, temozolomide, or both; most underwent both. General observations from the study: Pseudoprogression appeared independent of alterations in top peripheral clonotypes.

The sequences come from PBMCs, collected from a glioma patient whose treatment included an IDH1 peptide vaccine. This chain connects TRBV7-2 to TRBJ2-5; TRBD2 might be the D (7 bases). The clonotype originates from a man over 45 with glioma. The DNA for the CDR3 is TGTGCCAGCAGCTTCCGGGGGGCGGGAGAGACCCAGTACTTC. Its translation: CASSFRGAGETQYF.